This T cell receptor beta chain derives from a study of shared clonotypes between healthy human individuals. Sequenced by immunoSEQ multiplex PCR; TCRdb stores in-frame clones only, minus some. Among about 1.1 million clones listed, 75% to 85% were seen once. As to this clone: The antigen is undetermined.

General study points: Clonotypes which were not shared had lower generation probabilities than clonotypes that all four donors shared.

The CD4+ fraction was divided into a CD45RA+ naive subset and a CD45RA-negative memory subset. The CDR3 sequence is 14 residues long. The germline gives CDR1 LNHDA, CDR2 SQIVND (reference sequence). The V segment lost 1 base and the J segment 8 bases; nucleotides outside the gene matches: 5. The sequenced sample consisted of memory CD4+ T cells from PBMCs. Subset meaning: CD45RA-negative fraction. This sequence joins TRBV19 and TRBJ2-1, with TRBD2 matching 7 bases. This sequence originates from a man between 18 and 29 years old in good health. Some clones in this sample may be carry-over from other donors' samples. Here the CDR3 reads CASSIGTRAYEQFF. The DNA of the CDR3 is TGTGCCAGTAGTATAGGGACTAGGGCCTATGAGCAGTTCTTC.